Reported below is one T cell receptor beta chain. Its cognate antigen is unknown. The sample originates from a study of blood T cells in healthy people across ages. A sample-barcoded 5' primer and a J-beta primer mix were used in a second PCR of about 7 to 12 cycles. A template-switch adaptor that had 12 random nucleotides put a tag on each cDNA molecule. Each CDR3 protein is one row after TCRdb ran MiXCR on the 5' RACE reads. The sample includes around 1,800,000 distinct CDR3 sequences, roughly two fifths of them seen just once. Broader study findings: A roughly linear fall in TCR beta diversity per million T cells was seen with increasing age. A conclusive naive versus antigen-experienced comparison was prevented by the unsorted PBMCs.

Healthy Caucasian individuals from Russia aged about 6 to 90 were enrolled as donors. This CDR3 has 18 amino acids. Looked up from germline, CDR1 is SGHRS and CDR2 is YFSETQ. The V segment lost 0 bases and the J segment 2 bases; nucleotides outside the gene matches: 6. This sequence joins TRBV5-1 and TRBJ2-2; TRBD2 aligns across 11 bases. The sequence was obtained from a human donor in good health. Material for sequencing was blood. This chain's CDR3 is CASSLGLAGILNTGELFF. The CDR3 nucleotides read TGCGCCAGCAGCTTGGGACTAGCGGGAATTCTAAACACCGGGGAGCTGTTTTTT.